Sequencing of this T cell receptor beta chain was carried out in a study of blood T cell repertoires in COVID-19. Whole-study context: The study drew acute and convalescent COVID-19 samples from the United States, Italy and Spain.

The V end was cut by 1 base, the J end by 8 bases, with 17 bases between. Germline CDR1 and CDR2: SGHTA and FQGNSA. This CDR3 is built from 15 residues. In the authors' methods: Quantification of nucleated cells was approximated via reference gene primer amplification. The assay was immunoSEQ multiplex PCR, and TCRdb's table has in-frame clones only and misses some. The V and J calls and the clone size are those of that table, but D and trimming were determined from the DNA. The repertoire holds around 230,000 clones, around 83% seen once, with roughly 9.6% in the top ten. This clonotype was sampled from a woman of 80 years or more with acute or convalescent COVID-19. The sample consisted of peripheral blood. This sequence joins TRBV7-2 and TRBJ1-2, with D tentatively TRBD1 (6 bases). The CDR3 sequence: CASSLVGQGTVGYTF. CDR3 nucleotide sequence: TGTGCCAGCAGCTTAGTTGGGCAGGGGACGGTCGGCTACACCTTC.